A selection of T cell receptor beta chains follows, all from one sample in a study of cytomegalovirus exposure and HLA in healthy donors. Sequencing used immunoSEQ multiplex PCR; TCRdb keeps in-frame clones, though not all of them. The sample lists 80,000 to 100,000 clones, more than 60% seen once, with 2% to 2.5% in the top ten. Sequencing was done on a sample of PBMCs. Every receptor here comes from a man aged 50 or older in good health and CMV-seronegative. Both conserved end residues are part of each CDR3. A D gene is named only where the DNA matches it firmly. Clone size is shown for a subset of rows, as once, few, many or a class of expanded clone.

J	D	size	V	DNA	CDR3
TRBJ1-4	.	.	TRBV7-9	TGTGCCAGCAGCTCCGACAGAACAACTAATGAAAAACTGTTTTTT	CASSSDRTTNEKLFF
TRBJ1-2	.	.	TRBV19	TGTGCCACTGCGGACGAGGGGAGGGGCTACACCTTC	CATADEGRGYTF
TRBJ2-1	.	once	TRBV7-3	TGTGCCAGCAGCTTATCCCCAACACCCTACAATGAGCAGTTCTTC	CASSLSPTPYNEQFF
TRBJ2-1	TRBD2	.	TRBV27	TGTGCCAGCAGTCCGTTTCTAGGAGCGGGAGGGACCAATGAGCAGTTCTTC	CASSPFLGAGGTNEQFF
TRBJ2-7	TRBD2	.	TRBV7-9	TGTGCCAGCAGCTGGGCTAGCGGGAGCGACGAGCAGTACTTC	CASSWASGSDEQYF
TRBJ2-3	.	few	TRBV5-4	TGTGCCAGCAGCTTGCAGCTTGCAGGGAGCACAGATACGCAGTATTTT	CASSLQLAGSTDTQYF
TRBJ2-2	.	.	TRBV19	TGTGCCAGTAGTATAGGGGCTGCGAACACCGGGGAGCTGTTTTTT	CASSIGAANTGELFF
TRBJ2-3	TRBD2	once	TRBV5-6	TGTGCCAGCAGCTTTGGGCTAGCGGGGGCAGATACGCAGTATTTT	CASSFGLAGADTQYF
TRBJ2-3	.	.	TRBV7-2	TGTGCCAGCAGCTTAGCGAACTATGGGTACGCGGTGGATACGCAGTATTTT	CASSLANYGYAVDTQYF
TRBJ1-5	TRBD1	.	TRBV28	TGTGCCAGCAGTTTCCGGGACAGGGGGTTTCGGGAGCATTTT	CASSFRDRGFREHF
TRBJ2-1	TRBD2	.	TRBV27	TGTGCCAGCAGTTTAGAACTAGCGGATTATTCCTCCTACAATGAGCAGTTCTTC	CASSLELADYSSYNEQFF
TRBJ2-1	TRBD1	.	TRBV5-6	TGTGCCAGCAGCTTGGATGAGGGGGCGGTTTACAATGAGCAGTTCTTC	CASSLDEGAVYNEQFF
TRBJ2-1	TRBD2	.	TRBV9	TGTGCCAGCAGCGTATCAACTAGCGGGGGCTACAATGAGCAGTTCTTC	CASSVSTSGGYNEQFF
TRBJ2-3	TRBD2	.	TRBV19	TGTGCCAGTAGCCAAACGGGGGGGGATGCAGATACGCAGTATTTT	CASSQTGGDADTQYF
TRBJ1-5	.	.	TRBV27	TGTGCCAGCAGAGGAACCGGGAGCATAAGTCAGCCCCAGCATTTT	CASRGTGSISQPQHF
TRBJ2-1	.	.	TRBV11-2	TGTGCCAGCAGCTTGAGCCGCAGGGTCCCGTACAATGAGCAGTTCTTC	CASSLSRRVPYNEQFF
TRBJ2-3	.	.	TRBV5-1	TGCGCCAGCAGCTTAGGCGGATACACAGATACGCAGTATTTT	CASSLGGYTDTQYF
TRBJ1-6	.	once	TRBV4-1	TGCGCCAGCAGCAAGACTCTCTATAATTCACCCCTCCACTTT	CASSKTLYNSPLHF
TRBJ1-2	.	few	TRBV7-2	TGTGCCAGCAGCTTAGGGCAGGGCCCAGTGAACTATGGCTACACCTTC	CASSLGQGPVNYGYTF
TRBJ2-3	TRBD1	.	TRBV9	TGTGCCAGCAGCGAGAGGACAGGGCCTAGCACAGATACGCAGTATTTT	CASSERTGPSTDTQYF
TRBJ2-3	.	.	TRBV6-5	TGTGCCAGCAGTTCGCGGACAGTGATTAGCACAGATACGCAGTATTTT	CASSSRTVISTDTQYF
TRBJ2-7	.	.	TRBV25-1	TGTGCCAGCAGTGAACTGGGCTCAGGAGGGAGCTACGAGCAGTACTTC	CASSELGSGGSYEQYF
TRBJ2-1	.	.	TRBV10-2	TGCGCCAGCAGCCCTGCGGTTAGTCGGTACAATGAGCAGTTCTTC	CASSPAVSRYNEQFF
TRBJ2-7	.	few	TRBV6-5	TGTGCCAGCAGTTACCGCAGGGACTCCTACGAGCAGTACTTC	CASSYRRDSYEQYF
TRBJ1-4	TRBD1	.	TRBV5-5	TGTGCCAGCAGCTTGGCCCGGACAGGGGCCCTCTCCAGGGAAAAACTGTTTTTT	CASSLARTGALSREKLFF
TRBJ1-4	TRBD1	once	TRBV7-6	TGTGCCAGCAGCTTAGCCATGGAGGGGGCAAAGGGGCTGAGTAATGAAAAACTGTTTTTT	CASSLAMEGAKGLSNEKLFF
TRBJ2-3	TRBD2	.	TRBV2	TGTGCCAGCAGCCCGTTCAGCGGGAGGCCAGATACGCAGTATTTT	CASSPFSGRPDTQYF
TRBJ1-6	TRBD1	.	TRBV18	TGTGCCAGCTCGGCTACCACAGGGGATTCACCCCTCCACTTT	CASSATTGDSPLHF
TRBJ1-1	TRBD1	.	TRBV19	TGTGCCAGCAGGGGGTCCGGGTACCCTGAAGCTTTCTTT	CASRGSGYPEAFF
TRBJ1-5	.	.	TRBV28	TGTGCCAGCAGTTTATTACCCCCGCAGGTTCTTAGCAATCAGCCCCAGCATTTT	CASSLLPPQVLSNQPQHF
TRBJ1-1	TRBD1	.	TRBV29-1	TGCAGCGTAGGACAGGAGTACACTGAAGCTTTCTTT	CSVGQEYTEAFF
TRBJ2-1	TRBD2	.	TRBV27	TGTGCCAGCAGTTTTCGGAGGGGGCCTAGCGGGGACTACAATGAGCAGTTCTTC	CASSFRRGPSGDYNEQFF
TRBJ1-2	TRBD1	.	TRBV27	TGTGCCAGCAGACCTCGGACAGGGAACTATGGCTACACCTTC	CASRPRTGNYGYTF
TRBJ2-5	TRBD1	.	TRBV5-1	TGCGCCAGCAGCATGTTCCGGGACAGCCAAGAGACCCAGTACTTC	CASSMFRDSQETQYF
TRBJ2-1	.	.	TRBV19	TGTGCCAGTGCGATAGCGGAGAGCTCCTACAATGAGCAGTTCTTC	CASAIAESSYNEQFF
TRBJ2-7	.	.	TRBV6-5	TGTGCCAGCACCCGCAGTGGGGCGTACGAGCAGTACTTC	CASTRSGAYEQYF
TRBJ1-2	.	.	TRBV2	TGTGCCAGCAGTGCCGAGGTCGCTGCCCGTGGCTACACCTTC	CASSAEVAARGYTF
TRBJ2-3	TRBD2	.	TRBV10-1	TGCGCCAGCAGTGAAGGACTAGCGGGGGGGTTTTATACGCAGTATTTT	CASSEGLAGGFYTQYF
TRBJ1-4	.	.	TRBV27	TGTGCCAGCAGTTTTCTACCACAGGATGAAAAACTGTTTTTT	CASSFLPQDEKLFF
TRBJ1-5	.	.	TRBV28	TGTGCCAGCAGCCGGGGTAGTCAGCCCCAGCATTTT	CASSRGSQPQHF
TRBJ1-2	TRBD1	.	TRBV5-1	TGCGCCAGCAGCTTGGGGGACAGCCACTATGGCTACACCTTC	CASSLGDSHYGYTF
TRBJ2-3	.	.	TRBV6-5	TGTGCCAGCAAGCGGCCTTACACAGATACGCAGTATTTT	CASKRPYTDTQYF
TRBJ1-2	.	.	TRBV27	TGTGCCAGCAGTCCGACCATGAGGGGGGGGACGTCTAACTATGGCTACACCTTC	CASSPTMRGGTSNYGYTF
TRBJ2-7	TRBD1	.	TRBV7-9	TGTGCCAGCAGCTTAACCACGGGACAGGGTATATACGAGCAGTACTTC	CASSLTTGQGIYEQYF
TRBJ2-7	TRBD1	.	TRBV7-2	TGTGCCAGCAGCCTCTCACAGGGCAGGGGGCGATCCTACGAGCAGTACTTC	CASSLSQGRGRSYEQYF
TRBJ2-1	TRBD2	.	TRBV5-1	TGCGCCAGCAGCTTTTGGGGGGGTTCCTACAATGAGCAGTTCTTC	CASSFWGGSYNEQFF
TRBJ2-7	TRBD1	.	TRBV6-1	TGTGCCAGCACTCGGACAGGTGGCTACGAGCAGTACTTC	CASTRTGGYEQYF
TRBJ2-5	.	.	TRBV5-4	TGTGCCAGCAGTTCCTTTTGGAGCCGAAGGGAGACCCAGTACTTC	CASSSFWSRRETQYF
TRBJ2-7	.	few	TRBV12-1	TGTGCCAGCAGCTTTCCCCGAGTAGCGCGTTGGCAGTACTTC	CASSFPRVARWQYF
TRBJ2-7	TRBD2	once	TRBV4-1	TGCGCCAGCAGCCGCGGGGGACTAGCGGGGCCTCGAGGGTACGAGCAGTACTTC	CASSRGGLAGPRGYEQYF
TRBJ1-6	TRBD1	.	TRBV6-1	TGTGCCAGCAGTGGGAGGACAGGGGCCAATTCACCCCTCCACTTT	CASSGRTGANSPLHF